This entry describes one T cell receptor (beta chain). Profiled with immunoSEQ multiplex PCR; TCRdb holds only in-frame clones, not every one. The sample includes more than 20,000 clones, 85% of them seen just once. The sample is drawn from a study of T cells in localized non-small cell lung cancer. The V gene lost 5 bases and the J gene lost 2 bases, with 18 bases spanning the gap. The CDR3 consists of 16 residues. Germline-derived CDR1 and CDR2 are SGHTA and FQGNSA. The sample consisted of PBMCs, taken before any cancer treatment. This sequence joins TRBV7-2 and TRBJ1-2; no definite D call. This receptor was identified in a woman between 40 and 69 years old with stage II squamous cell lung carcinoma. In DNA, the CDR3 is TGTGCCAGCAGCCCCTGGCGCGGGGAAGCCAACTATGGCTACACCTTC. It yields the protein CASSPWRGEANYGYTF.